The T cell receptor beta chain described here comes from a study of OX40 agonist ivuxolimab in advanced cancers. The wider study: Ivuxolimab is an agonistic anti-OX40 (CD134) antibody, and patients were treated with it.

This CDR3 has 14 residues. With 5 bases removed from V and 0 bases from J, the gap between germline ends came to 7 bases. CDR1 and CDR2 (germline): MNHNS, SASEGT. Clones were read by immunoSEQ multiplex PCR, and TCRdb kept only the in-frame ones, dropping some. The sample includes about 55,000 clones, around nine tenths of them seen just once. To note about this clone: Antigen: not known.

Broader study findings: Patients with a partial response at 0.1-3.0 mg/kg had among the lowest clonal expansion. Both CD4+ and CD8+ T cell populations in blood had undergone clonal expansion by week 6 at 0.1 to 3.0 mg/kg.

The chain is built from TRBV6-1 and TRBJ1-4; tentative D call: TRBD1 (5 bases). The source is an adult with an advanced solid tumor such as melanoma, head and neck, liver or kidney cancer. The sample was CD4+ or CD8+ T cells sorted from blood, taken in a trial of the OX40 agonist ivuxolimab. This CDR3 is CASSLTATNEKLFF. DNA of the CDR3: TGTGCCAGCAGTCTGACAGCAACTAATGAAAAACTGTTTTTT.